The 3 T cell receptor beta chains below were found in one sample sequenced in a study of technical replicates of blood from several donors. Produced via immunoSEQ multiplex PCR; TCRdb's table is partial and in-frame only. The data contain approximately 73,000 clones, roughly 90% of them singletons. The sample consisted of T cells isolated from PBMCs. These receptors were taken from a human donor in good health.

The chain links TRBV10-1 to TRBJ1-2; TRBD1 matches 7 bases. CDR1 and CDR2 (germline): WNHNN, SYGVQD (reference sequence). This CDR3 region has 14 residues. Trimming removed 6 bases from V and 0 bases from J; junction bases left unmatched: 4. The CDR3: CASSRDRTNYGYTF. CDR3 DNA sequence: TGCGCCAGCAGCAGGGACAGAACTAACTATGGCTACACCTTC.

The chain combines TRBV7-8 with TRBJ2-7; 10 positions agree with TRBD2. V trimming: 6 bases; J trimming: 3 bases; junction bases outside the gene matches: 8. The CDR3 runs 15 residues. Germline CDR1 reads SGHVS; CDR2 reads FQNEAQ. CDR3 nucleotide sequence: TGTGCCAGCAGTCCTTTTAGCGGGAGGCACTACGAGCAGTACTTC. It yields the protein CASSPFSGRHYEQYF.

The chain couples TRBV9 to TRBJ2-7; 8 nucleotides agree with TRBD2. The CDR3 spans 16 residues. The V and J ends lost 3 bases and 2 bases, in that order; junction bases with no gene match: 10. The germline CDR1 and CDR2 sequences are SGDLS and YYNGEE. The CDR3 DNA reads TGTGCCAGCAGCGAATCGGGGGGGCAGGGGCCCTACGAGCAGTACTTC. Translated: CASSESGGQGPYEQYF.